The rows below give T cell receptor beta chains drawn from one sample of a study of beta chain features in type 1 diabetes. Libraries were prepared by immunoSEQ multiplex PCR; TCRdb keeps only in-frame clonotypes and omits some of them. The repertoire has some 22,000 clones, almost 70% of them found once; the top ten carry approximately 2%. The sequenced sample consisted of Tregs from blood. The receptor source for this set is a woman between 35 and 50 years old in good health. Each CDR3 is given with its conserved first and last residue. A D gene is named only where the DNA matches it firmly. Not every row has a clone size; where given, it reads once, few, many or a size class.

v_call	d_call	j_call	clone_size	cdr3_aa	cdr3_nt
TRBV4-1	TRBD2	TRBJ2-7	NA	CASSQGNSGGAGEQYF	TGCGCCAGCAGCCAAGGGAATAGCGGGGGGGCTGGAGAGCAGTACTTC
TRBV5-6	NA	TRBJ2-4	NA	CASSLDRLLAKNIQYF	TGTGCCAGCAGCTTGGACAGACTATTAGCCAAAAACATTCAGTACTTC
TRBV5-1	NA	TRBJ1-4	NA	CASSLTGATNEKLFF	TGCGCCAGCAGCCTCACAGGAGCAACTAATGAAAAACTGTTTTTT
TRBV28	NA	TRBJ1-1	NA	CASSPGRGAFF	TGTGCCAGCAGTCCCGGGAGGGGGGCTTTCTTT
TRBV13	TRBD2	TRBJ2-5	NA	CASSLRTSGGARETQYF	TGTGCCAGCAGCTTAAGGACTAGCGGGGGGGCCAGAGAGACCCAGTACTTC
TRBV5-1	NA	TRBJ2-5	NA	CASRMRTQETQYF	TGCGCCAGCAGGATGAGGACACAAGAGACCCAGTACTTC
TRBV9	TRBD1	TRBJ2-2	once	CASSAPGTGVTGELFF	TGTGCCAGCAGCGCGCCCGGGACAGGTGTCACCGGGGAGCTGTTTTTT
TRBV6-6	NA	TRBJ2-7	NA	CASRSRTRGTYEQYF	TGTGCCAGCCGATCACGGACTAGGGGGACCTACGAGCAGTACTTC
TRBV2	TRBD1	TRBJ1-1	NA	CASRGQANTEAFF	TGTGCCAGCAGGGGACAGGCGAACACTGAAGCTTTCTTT
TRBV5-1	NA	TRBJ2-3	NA	CASSLELTSTDTQYF	TGCGCCAGCAGCTTGGAACTGACTAGCACAGATACGCAGTATTTT
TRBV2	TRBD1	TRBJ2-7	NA	CASSPPAQTRGQGASEQYF	TGTGCCAGCAGTCCTCCGGCTCAGACGAGGGGACAGGGGGCCAGTGAGCAGTACTTC
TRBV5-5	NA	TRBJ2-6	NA	CASSLGVPGANVLTF	TGTGCCAGCAGCTTGGGAGTTCCTGGGGCCAACGTCCTGACTTTC
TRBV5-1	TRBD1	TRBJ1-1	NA	CASSLTDRIGLGTEAFF	TGCGCCAGCAGTCTTACGGACAGGATAGGTCTTGGCACTGAAGCTTTCTTT
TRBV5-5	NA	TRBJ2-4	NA	CASSLEGRGNIQYF	TGTGCCAGCAGCTTAGAAGGGAGGGGGAACATTCAGTACTTC
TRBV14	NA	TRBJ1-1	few	CASSPRGEGAFF	TGTGCCAGCAGCCCACGGGGGGAGGGGGCTTTCTTT
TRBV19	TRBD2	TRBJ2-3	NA	CASSIRLAGGPGQDTQYF	TGTGCCAGTAGTATACGGCTAGCGGGGGGGCCGGGACAAGATACGCAGTATTTT
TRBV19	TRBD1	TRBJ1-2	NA	CASSPTGTGDGYTF	TGTGCCAGTAGTCCTACCGGGACAGGGGATGGCTACACCTTC
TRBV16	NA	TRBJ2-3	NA	CASSQRYRETDTQYF	TGTGCCAGCAGCCAAAGGTACAGGGAGACAGATACGCAGTATTTT
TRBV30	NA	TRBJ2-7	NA	CAWASSRDTNSYEQYF	TGTGCCTGGGCGTCCTCACGGGACACCAACTCCTACGAGCAGTACTTC
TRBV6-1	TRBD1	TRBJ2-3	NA	CASRDRAFTDTQYF	TGTGCCAGCAGGGACAGGGCGTTCACAGATACGCAGTATTTT
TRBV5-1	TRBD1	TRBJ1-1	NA	CASSSGTGGGTEAFF	TGCGCCAGCAGCTCCGGGACAGGGGGCGGCACTGAAGCTTTCTTT
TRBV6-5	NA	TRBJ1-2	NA	CASSYAGTNYGYTF	TGTGCCAGCAGTTACGCGGGAACTAACTATGGCTACACCTTC
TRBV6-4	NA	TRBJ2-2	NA	CASSLATNTGELFF	TGTGCCAGCAGTCTAGCGACGAACACCGGGGAGCTGTTTTTT
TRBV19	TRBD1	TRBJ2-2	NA	CASSSDRGRSTGELFF	TGTGCCAGTAGCAGCGACAGGGGGCGAAGCACCGGGGAGCTGTTTTTT
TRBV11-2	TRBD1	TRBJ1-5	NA	CASSSGTGKNQPQHF	TGTGCCAGCAGCTCCGGGACAGGGAAAAATCAGCCCCAGCATTTT
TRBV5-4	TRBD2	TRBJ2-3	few	CASSLAGLATDTQYF	TGTGCCAGCAGCTTGGCGGGACTAGCGACAGATACGCAGTATTTT
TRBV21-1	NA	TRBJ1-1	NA	CASSKGGGIMNTEAFF	TGTGCCAGCAGCAAAGGAGGGGGCATAATGAACACTGAAGCTTTCTTT
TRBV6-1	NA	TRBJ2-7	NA	CASSQGIEQYF	TGTGCCAGCAGCCAGGGGATAGAGCAGTACTTC
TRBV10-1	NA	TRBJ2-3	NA	CASQDSGTDTQYF	TGCGCCAGCCAGGACTCTGGGACAGATACGCAGTATTTT
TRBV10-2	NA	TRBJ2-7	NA	CASKFGGVASF	TGCGCCAGCAAATTTGGCGGGGTCGCAAGCTTC
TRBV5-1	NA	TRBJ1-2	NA	CASRTEGRGLANYGYTF	TGCGCCAGCAGAACGGAGGGTAGGGGTCTCGCTAACTATGGCTACACCTTC
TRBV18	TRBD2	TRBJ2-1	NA	CASSHAHLSGTSYNEQFF	TGTGCCAGCTCACACGCTCACCTGAGCGGGACCTCCTACAATGAGCAGTTCTTC
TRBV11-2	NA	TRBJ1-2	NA	CASSLVGGESYGYTF	TGTGCCAGCAGCTTAGTTGGAGGGGAGAGCTATGGCTACACCTTC
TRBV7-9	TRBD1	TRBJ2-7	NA	CASSRQGLHEQYF	TGTGCCAGCAGCAGACAGGGGTTACACGAGCAGTACTTC
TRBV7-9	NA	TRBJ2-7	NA	CASRVAGPTYEQYF	TGTGCCAGCAGAGTTGCAGGTCCTACTTACGAGCAGTACTTC
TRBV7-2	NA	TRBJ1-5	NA	CASSLSGSYQPQHF	TGTGCCAGCAGCTTATCCGGGTCTTATCAGCCCCAGCATTTT
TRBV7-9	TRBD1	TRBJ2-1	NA	CASSKGQIGYNEQFF	TGTGCCAGCAGCAAGGGACAGATTGGGTACAATGAGCAGTTCTTC
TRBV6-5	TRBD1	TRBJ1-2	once	CASSGTGNYGYTF	TGTGCCAGCTCGGGGACAGGGAACTATGGCTACACCTTC
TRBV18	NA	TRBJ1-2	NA	CASSPPSQGYGYTF	TGTGCCAGCTCACCACCGTCACAGGGCTATGGCTACACCTTC
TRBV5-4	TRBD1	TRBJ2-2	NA	CASSSRTGQQTGELFF	TGTGCCAGCAGCTCCCGAACGGGACAGCAGACCGGGGAGCTGTTTTTT
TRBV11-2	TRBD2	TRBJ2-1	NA	CASSRGTSGEGHEQFF	TGTGCCAGCAGCCGAGGGACTAGCGGGGAGGGGCATGAGCAGTTCTTC
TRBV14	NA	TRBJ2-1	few	CASSQEGPLADNEQFF	TGTGCCAGCAGCCAAGAAGGCCCGTTAGCGGACAATGAGCAGTTCTTC
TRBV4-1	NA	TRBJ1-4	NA	CASSRLPIVPTTNEKLFF	TGCGCCAGCAGCCGACTTCCCATTGTCCCGACAACTAATGAAAAACTGTTTTTT
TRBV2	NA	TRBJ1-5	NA	CASRYWTDNQPQHF	TGTGCCAGCAGGTATTGGACAGACAATCAGCCCCAGCATTTT
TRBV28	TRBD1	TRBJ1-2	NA	CASSLQGGRGQSGYTF	TGTGCCAGCAGTTTACAGGGGGGCAGGGGGCAAAGTGGCTACACCTTC
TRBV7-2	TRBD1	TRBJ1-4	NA	CASSTRQGSNEKLFF	TGTGCCAGCAGCACGCGACAGGGGTCTAATGAAAAACTGTTTTTT
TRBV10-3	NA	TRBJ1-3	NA	CAISPDRLSGNTIYF	TGTGCCATCAGTCCTGACAGACTCTCTGGAAACACCATATATTTT
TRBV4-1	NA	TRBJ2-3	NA	CASSRGRSSGSTDTQYF	TGCGCCAGCAGCCGCGGGCGGTCTTCGGGAAGCACAGATACGCAGTATTTT
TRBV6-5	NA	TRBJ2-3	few	CASSPGPDTQYF	TGTGCCAGCAGTCCAGGGCCAGATACGCAGTATTTT
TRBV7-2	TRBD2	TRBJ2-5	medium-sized	CASSSPTSPETQYF	TGTGCCAGCAGCTCCCCGACTAGCCCGGAGACCCAGTACTTC
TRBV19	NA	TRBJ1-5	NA	CASRSPGRDNQPQHF	TGTGCCAGTAGGAGCCCTGGGAGAGACAATCAGCCCCAGCATTTT
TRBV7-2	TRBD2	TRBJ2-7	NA	CASSLVRGSGDYEQYF	TGTGCCAGCAGCTTAGTTCGCGGTAGCGGGGACTACGAGCAGTACTTC
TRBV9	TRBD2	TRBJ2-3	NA	CASSVGASGGAGTDTQYF	TGTGCCAGCAGCGTTGGGGCTAGCGGGGGGGCCGGCACAGATACGCAGTATTTT